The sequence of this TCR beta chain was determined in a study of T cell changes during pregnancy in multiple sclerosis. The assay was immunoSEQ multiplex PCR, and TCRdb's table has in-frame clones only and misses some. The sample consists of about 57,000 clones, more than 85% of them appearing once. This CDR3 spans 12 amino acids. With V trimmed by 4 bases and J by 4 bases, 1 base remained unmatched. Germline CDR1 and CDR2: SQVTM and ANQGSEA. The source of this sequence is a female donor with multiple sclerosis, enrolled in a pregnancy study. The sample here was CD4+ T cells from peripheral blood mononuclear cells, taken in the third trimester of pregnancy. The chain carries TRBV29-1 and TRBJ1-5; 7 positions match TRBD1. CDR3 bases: TGCAGCGTTGGGGGACAGAATCAGCCCCAGCATTTT. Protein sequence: CSVGGQNQPQHF.